This T cell receptor beta chain was captured in a study of T cell clones after liver transplantation. As for the study in general: Samples came pre-transplant, pre-randomization before withdrawal, and post-randomization after withdrawal ended.

Sequenced by immunoSEQ multiplex PCR; TCRdb stores in-frame clones only, minus some. Among approximately 100,000 clones, around 86% were seen once, and the ten largest hold around 0.97%. Turning to this clone: Other nucleotide sequences in the sample specify the same CDR3.

This CDR3 region has 14 residues. V was shortened by 2 bases and J by 5 bases, with 12 bases between the two germline ends. Germline-derived CDR1 and CDR2 are SEHNR and FQNEAQ (reference sequence). This specimen was CD4+ T cells from blood, taken before liver transplant. The TCR originated in a human donor who received a liver transplant. The V call is TRBV7-9, the J call TRBJ1-1; D ambiguous. CDR3 protein: CASSLQNTHTEAFF. The CDR3 DNA sequence: TGTGCCAGCAGCTTACAGAACACCCATACTGAAGCTTTCTTT.